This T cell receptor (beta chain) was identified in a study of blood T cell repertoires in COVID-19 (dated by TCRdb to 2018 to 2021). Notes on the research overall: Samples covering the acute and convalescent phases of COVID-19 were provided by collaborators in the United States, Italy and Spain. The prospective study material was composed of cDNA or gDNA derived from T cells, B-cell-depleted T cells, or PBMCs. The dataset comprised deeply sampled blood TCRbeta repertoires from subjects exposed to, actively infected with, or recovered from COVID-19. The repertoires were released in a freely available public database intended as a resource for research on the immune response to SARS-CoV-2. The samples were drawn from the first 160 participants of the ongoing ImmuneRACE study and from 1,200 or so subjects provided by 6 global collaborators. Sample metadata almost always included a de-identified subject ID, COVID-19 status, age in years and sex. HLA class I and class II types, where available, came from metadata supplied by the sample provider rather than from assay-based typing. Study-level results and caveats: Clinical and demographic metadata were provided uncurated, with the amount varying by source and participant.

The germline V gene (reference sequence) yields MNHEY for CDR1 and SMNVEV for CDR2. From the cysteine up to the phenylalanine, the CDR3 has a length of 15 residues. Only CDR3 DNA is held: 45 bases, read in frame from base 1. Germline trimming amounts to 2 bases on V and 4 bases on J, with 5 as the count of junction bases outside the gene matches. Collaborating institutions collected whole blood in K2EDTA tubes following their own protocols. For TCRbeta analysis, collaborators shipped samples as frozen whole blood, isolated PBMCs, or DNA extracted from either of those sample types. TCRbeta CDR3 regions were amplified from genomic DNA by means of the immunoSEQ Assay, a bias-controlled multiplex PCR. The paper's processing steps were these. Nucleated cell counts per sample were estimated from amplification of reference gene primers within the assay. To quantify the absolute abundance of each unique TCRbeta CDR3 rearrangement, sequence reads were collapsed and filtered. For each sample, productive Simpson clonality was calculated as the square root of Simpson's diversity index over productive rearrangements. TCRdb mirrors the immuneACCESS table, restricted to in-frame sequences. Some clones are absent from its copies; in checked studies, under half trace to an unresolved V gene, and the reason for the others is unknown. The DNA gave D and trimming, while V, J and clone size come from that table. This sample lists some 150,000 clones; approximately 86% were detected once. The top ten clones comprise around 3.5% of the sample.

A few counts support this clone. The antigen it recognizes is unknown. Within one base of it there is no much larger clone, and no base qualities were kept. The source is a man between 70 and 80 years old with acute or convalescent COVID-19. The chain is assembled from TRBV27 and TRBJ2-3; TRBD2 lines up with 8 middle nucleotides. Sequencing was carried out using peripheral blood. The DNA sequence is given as TGTGCCAGCAGTTTAGCGGGAGGATATTCAGATACGCAGTATTTT. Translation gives CASSLAGGYSDTQYF.